Listed below are T cell receptor beta chains from one sample, sequenced in a study of blood T cells in healthy people across ages. TCRdb reprocessed the 5' RACE reads via MiXCR and lists one record per CDR3 protein. Of about 1,800,000 distinct CDR3 sequences listed, approximately 28% were seen once; the top ten hold approximately 7.7%. The sample consisted of blood. These receptor sequences come from a woman under 40 in good health. Both conserved end residues are part of each CDR3. The D gene is left open where the match is weak. For some rows the clone size is stated as once, few or many, or as a class when expanded; others skip it.

V	length	D	J	size	DNA	CDR3
TRBV6-5	14	NA	TRBJ2-7	many	TGTGCCAGCAGTTACTCAACAGGGAACTACGAGCAGTACTTC	CASSYSTGNYEQYF
TRBV6-5	13	NA	TRBJ1-1	NA	TGTGCCAGCAATCGGGGCCGGAGCACTGAAGCTTTCTTT	CASNRGRSTEAFF
TRBV5-1	16	NA	TRBJ2-3	NA	TGCGCCAGCAGCGTCGGAGGGACAGCAATCACAGATACGCAGTATTTT	CASSVGGTAITDTQYF
TRBV5-1	12	TRBD1	TRBJ1-1	few	TGCGCCAGCAGCTTGAGGGACAGCAAAGCTTTCTTT	CASSLRDSKAFF
TRBV20-1	16	TRBD2	TRBJ2-5	NA	TGCAGTGCTGGACACCGACTAGCGGGGGGCCGGGAGACCCAGTACTTC	CSAGHRLAGGRETQYF
TRBV10-3	16	TRBD1	TRBJ1-1	NA	TGTGCCATCAGTGAACACGGGACAGCCATGAACACTGAAGCTTTCTTT	CAISEHGTAMNTEAFF
TRBV7-6	15	NA	TRBJ2-1	NA	TGTGCCAGCAGCGCGACTAGGGATCTCTCGGTTGAGCAGTTCTTC	CASSATRDLSVEQFF
TRBV7-9	13	TRBD2	TRBJ2-7	many	TGTGCCAGCAGCTGGTCTAGCGGAGACGAGCAGTACTTC	CASSWSSGDEQYF
TRBV28	16	TRBD2	TRBJ2-5	few	TGTGCCAGCAGTTCTCTGGGACTAGCGGGCCAAGAGACCCAGTACTTC	CASSSLGLAGQETQYF
TRBV7-2	15	TRBD2	TRBJ2-5	many	TGTGCCAGCAGCTTGAGGGTACTAGCGGACGGGGCCCAGTACTTC	CASSLRVLADGAQYF
TRBV20-1	14	NA	TRBJ2-3	NA	TGCAGTGCCGAGGTGCCACCAGGTCGGGATACGCAGTATTTT	CSAEVPPGRDTQYF
TRBV3-1	16	TRBD2	TRBJ2-5	NA	TGTGCCAGCAGCCCGTCGACTAGCGGGCAAGAAGGGACCCAGTACTTC	CASSPSTSGQEGTQYF
TRBV10-3	14	NA	TRBJ2-3	few	TGTGCCATCAGTGAGGGTCCGGAGGGAGATACGCAGTATTTT	CAISEGPEGDTQYF
TRBV5-1	16	TRBD2	TRBJ2-3	NA	TGCGCCAGCAGCGAAGGGACTAGCGCCAGCACAGATACGCAGTATTTT	CASSEGTSASTDTQYF
TRBV6-4	14	NA	TRBJ1-5	NA	TGTGCCAGCAGTGCGAACTCAGGGGCTCAGCCCCAGCATTTT	CASSANSGAQPQHF
TRBV20-1	17	TRBD2	TRBJ2-1	NA	TGCAGTGCTAGAGACAGACTAGCGGGGGCGGGTGGCAATGAGCAGTTCTTC	CSARDRLAGAGGNEQFF
TRBV5-1	14	NA	TRBJ2-7	NA	TGCGCCAGCAGCTTGGAGACGGTTGTCTCCGAGCAGTACTTC	CASSLETVVSEQYF
TRBV6-1	16	NA	TRBJ1-2	NA	TGTGCCAGCAGTGAAGTTCTGAGGGCAGACAACTATGGCTACACCTTC	CASSEVLRADNYGYTF
TRBV19	12	NA	TRBJ1-5	NA	TGTGCCAGTACGGGAAGGGGTCAGCCCCAGCATTTT	CASTGRGQPQHF
TRBV12-3/TRBV12-4	13	NA	TRBJ2-5	NA	TGTGCCAGCAGTTTAGCGGGGGCTAGCCTAGAGTACTTC	CASSLAGASLEYF
TRBV5-6	12	NA	TRBJ2-1	many	TGTGCCAGCAGCTTACTAGAGAATGAGCAGTTCTTC	CASSLLENEQFF
TRBV5-1	13	TRBD1	TRBJ1-2	few	TGCGCCAGCAGCACGGACAGGGATGGTGGCTACACCTTC	CASSTDRDGGYTF
TRBV4-1	15	NA	TRBJ1-1	NA	TGCGCCAGCAGCCAAGTGGCGGTGGGAACCCTAGAAGCTTTCTTT	CASSQVAVGTLEAFF
TRBV5-1	14	NA	TRBJ2-1	many	TGCGCCAGCAGCTTACGAGGGAACTACAATGAGCAGTTCTTC	CASSLRGNYNEQFF
TRBV5-1	16	TRBD2	TRBJ2-5	few	TGCGCCAGCAGCCTGGGAGCGGGGGGCTCCCAAGAGACCCAGTACTTC	CASSLGAGGSQETQYF
TRBV6-5	13	NA	TRBJ1-5	many	TGTGCCAGCAGTTATTCGGTCGGACAGCCCCAGCATTTT	CASSYSVGQPQHF
TRBV5-1	16	NA	TRBJ2-1	NA	TGCGCCAGCAGCTTGGAGCCCGGGGTGGGTTACAATGAGCAGTTCTTC	CASSLEPGVGYNEQFF
TRBV29-1	12	NA	TRBJ2-7	many	TGCAGCGGCGGGACAGCTTCCTACGAGCAGTACTTC	CSGGTASYEQYF
TRBV12-3/TRBV12-4	15	TRBD2	TRBJ2-5	NA	TGTGCCAGCACCGAGAGCGGGAGGTCACAGGAGACCCAGTACTTC	CASTESGRSQETQYF
TRBV20-1	15	TRBD2	TRBJ2-3	NA	TGCAGTGCTCATCCAGCGGGGGCCAACACAGATACGCAGTATTTT	CSAHPAGANTDTQYF
TRBV29-1	11	NA	TRBJ2-7	NA	TGCAGCGCTCAGGACGTCTACGAGCAGTACTTC	CSAQDVYEQYF
TRBV12-3/TRBV12-4	13	NA	TRBJ1-3	few	TGTGCCAGCAGTGGGCTTAGTCGAAACACCATATATTTT	CASSGLSRNTIYF
TRBV30	14	TRBD2	TRBJ2-1	NA	TGTGCCTGGGGACGGACTAGCGGGTCTACTAAGCAGTTCTTC	CAWGRTSGSTKQFF
TRBV12-3/TRBV12-4	15	TRBD2	TRBJ2-1	many	TGTGCCAGCAGCGGAGCGGGAGGATCCTACAATGAGCAGTTCTTC	CASSGAGGSYNEQFF
TRBV10-2	15	NA	TRBJ2-5	NA	TGCGCCAGCAGTGATGACAGGAGGCGCAAGGAGACCCAGTACTTC	CASSDDRRRKETQYF
TRBV28	15	NA	TRBJ2-6	NA	TGTACCAGCTTCTCACCAGGGGCTGGGGCCAACGTCCGGACTTTC	CTSFSPGAGANVRTF
TRBV7-9	14	TRBD1	TRBJ2-7	many	TGTGCCAGCAGCTACCTACAGGGGAGCTACGAGCAGTACTTC	CASSYLQGSYEQYF
TRBV6-5	15	NA	TRBJ2-2	NA	TGTGCCAGCAGTTACTCGAGTGGCGGGACCGGGGAGCCGTTTTTT	CASSYSSGGTGEPFF
TRBV10-1	15	TRBD2	TRBJ2-3	many	TGCGCCAGCAGTGATGCTAGCGGGGCCCGAGGTACGCAGTATTTT	CASSDASGARGTQYF